The clone carrying this T cell receptor beta chain appeared a few times. Its antigen remains unidentified. This entry comes from a study of cytomegalovirus exposure and HLA in healthy donors. Study-wide results and caveats: Later work showed greater clonal expansion in HLA-associated TCR beta chains than in equally common others. Later on, a genetic analysis was performed. It linked a missense variant in DCLRE1C with V- and J-gene trimming of TCR beta. Later, an analysis found that common viral pathogens appeared to be linked with several of the most significant clusters. An assumption of roughly uniform sequencing depth across donors underlay the presence/absence analyses.

V was shortened by 5 bases and J by 1 base, with 12 bases between the two germline ends. The CDR3 totals 14 residues. Germline values: CDR1 SGHRS, CDR2 YFSETQ. The PCR had 60 Vbeta and 13 Jbeta primers. The data were produced by immunoSEQ multiplex PCR, yet TCRdb's version contains in-frame clones alone and is incomplete. The sample consists of 85,000 to 120,000 clones, less than 85% of them appearing once. V usage is TRBV5-1 and J usage is TRBJ1-2; D gene ambiguous. Sequencing input: PBMCs. This sequence originates from a man aged 60-69 years in good health and CMV-seronegative. In nucleotides, the CDR3 is TGCGCCAGCAGGAAGTCAGAAAGTAACTATGGCTACACCTTC. The encoded protein is CASRKSESNYGYTF.